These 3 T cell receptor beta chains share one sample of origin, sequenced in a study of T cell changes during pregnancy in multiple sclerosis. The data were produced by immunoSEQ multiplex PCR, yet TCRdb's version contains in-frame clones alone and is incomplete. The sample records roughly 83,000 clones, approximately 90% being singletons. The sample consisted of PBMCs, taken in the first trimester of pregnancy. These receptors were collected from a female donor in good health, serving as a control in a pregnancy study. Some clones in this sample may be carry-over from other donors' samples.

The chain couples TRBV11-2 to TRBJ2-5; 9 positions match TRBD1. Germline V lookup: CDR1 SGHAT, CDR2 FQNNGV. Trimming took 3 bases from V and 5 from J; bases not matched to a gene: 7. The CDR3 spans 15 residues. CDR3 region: CASSFGTGGLETQYF. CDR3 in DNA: TGTGCCAGCAGCTTCGGAACAGGGGGCTTGGAGACCCAGTACTTC.

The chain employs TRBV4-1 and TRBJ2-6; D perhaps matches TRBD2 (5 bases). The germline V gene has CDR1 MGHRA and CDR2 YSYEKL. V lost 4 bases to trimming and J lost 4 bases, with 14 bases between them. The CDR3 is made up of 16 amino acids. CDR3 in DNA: TGCGCCAGCAGCCGCCCGGGGTCGATGGGGGCCAACGTCCTGACTTTC. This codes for CASSRPGSMGANVLTF.

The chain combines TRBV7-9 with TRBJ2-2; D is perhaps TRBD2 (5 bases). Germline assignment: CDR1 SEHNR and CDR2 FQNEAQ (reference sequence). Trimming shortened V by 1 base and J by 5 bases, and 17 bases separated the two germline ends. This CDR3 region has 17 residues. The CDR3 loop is CASSLGYGETGTGELFF. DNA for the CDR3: TGTGCCAGCAGCTTAGGTTACGGGGAGACGGGGACCGGGGAGCTGTTTTTT.